This entry describes one T cell receptor (beta chain). What it binds is unknown. The data stem from a study of cytomegalovirus exposure and HLA in healthy donors. Study-wide results and limits: It was approximately 160 TCR beta chains that were listed as cytomegalovirus-associated. Later on, an analysis found that several of the most significant clusters appeared to be linked to common viral pathogens, which included parvovirus B19. In a later analysis, a genetic analysis reported fewer productive-TCR N-insertions in an Asian-associated ancestry cluster than the cohort average. TCR beta sequences reportedly predicted most subjects' HLA-A and HLA-B alleles accurately.

Primers: 60 Vbeta forward and 13 Jbeta reverse. Using immunoSEQ multiplex PCR, the repertoire was profiled, and TCRdb retains in-frame clones only, with some absent. In the table there are some 100,000 clones, around 72% of which are singletons. The V end was cut by 2 bases, the J end by 2 bases, with 13 bases between. Germline assignment: CDR1 SGDLS and CDR2 YYNGEE. The CDR3 contains 16 residues. The chain is built from TRBV9 and TRBJ2-2, with D tentatively TRBD1 (6 bases). The receptor was derived from a male donor in good health and CMV-seropositive. The specimen was PBMCs. The CDR3 sequence is CASSVLDRINTGELFF. The CDR3 DNA sequence: TGTGCCAGCAGCGTTTTGGACAGAATTAACACCGGGGAGCTGTTTTTT.